This TCR beta chain was documented in a study of tumor-infiltrating lymphocytes in primary liver carcinoma. For the study at large: The yield of productive TCRbeta reads per sample was roughly 3.65 to 7.13 million and was similar across tissue types.

CDR1 SGHRS and CDR2 YFSETQ come from the germline V gene. The CDR3 is 15 residues long. Taking about 20-31 mg of unsorted bulk tissue, the authors co-extracted RNA and DNA. On this clonotype itself: Compared with germline, one end of the junction differs, possibly owing to a read error.

Reverse transcription of approximately 500 ng total RNA with a constant-region primer produced TCR beta cDNA. Libraries of TCR beta came from three nested multiplex PCR rounds with slightly modified ARM-PCR. A C-beta reverse primer and TRBV1-TRBV30 forward primers served in each of the first two PCR rounds, at ten to eleven cycles apiece. Using its own MiXCR run on the multiplex PCR reads, TCRdb lists one record per CDR3 protein. Seen here are about 120,000 distinct CDR3 sequences, 65% to 75% observed once, and the top ten hold roughly 7.3%. Material: tumor-adjacent normal liver tissue. This sequence was found in a woman aged 60-75 years with primary liver carcinoma and hepatitis B virus infection. This rearrangement joins TRBV5-1 to TRBJ1-2; weak D call: TRBD1 (6 bases). The CDR3 sequence is CASSLGHQGIYGYSF. CDR3 bases: TGCGCCAGTAGCTTGGGCCACCAGGGGATCTATGGCTACTCCTTC.